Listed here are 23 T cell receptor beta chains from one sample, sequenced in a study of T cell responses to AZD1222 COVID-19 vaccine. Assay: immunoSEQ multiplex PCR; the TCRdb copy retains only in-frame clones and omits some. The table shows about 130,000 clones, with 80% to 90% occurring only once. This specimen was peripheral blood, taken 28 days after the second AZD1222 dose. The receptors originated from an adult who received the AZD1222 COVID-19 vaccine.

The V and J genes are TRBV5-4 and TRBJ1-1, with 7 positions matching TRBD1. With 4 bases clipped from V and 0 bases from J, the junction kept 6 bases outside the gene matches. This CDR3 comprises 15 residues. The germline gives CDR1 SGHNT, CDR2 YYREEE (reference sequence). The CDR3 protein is CASSNKDRMNTEAFF. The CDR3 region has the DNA TGTGCCAGCAGCAATAAGGACAGGATGAACACTGAAGCTTTCTTT.

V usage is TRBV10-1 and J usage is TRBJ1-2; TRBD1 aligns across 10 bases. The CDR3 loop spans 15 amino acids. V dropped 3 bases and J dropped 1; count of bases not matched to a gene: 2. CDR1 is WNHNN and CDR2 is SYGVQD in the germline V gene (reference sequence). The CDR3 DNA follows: TGCGCCAGCAGTGATGGGACAGGGGTTAACTATGGCTACACCTTC. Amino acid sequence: CASSDGTGVNYGYTF.

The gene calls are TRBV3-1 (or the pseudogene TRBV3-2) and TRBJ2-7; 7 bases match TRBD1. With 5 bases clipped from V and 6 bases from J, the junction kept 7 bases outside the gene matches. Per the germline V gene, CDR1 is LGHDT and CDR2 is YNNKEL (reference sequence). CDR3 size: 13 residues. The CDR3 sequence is CASSLDREAEQYF. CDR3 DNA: TGTGCCAGCAGCTTAGACAGGGAAGCCGAGCAGTACTTC.

DNA of the CDR3: TGTGCCAGCAGCTTATTACCGGGACAGGGGACCGGGGAGCTGTTTTTT. Its translation: CASSLLPGQGTGELFF. The rearrangement links TRBV7-9 to TRBJ2-2, with TRBD1 identical over 10 bases. The V gene end was trimmed by 2 bases and the J gene end by 5 bases; junction bases not matched to a gene: 5. This CDR3 is built from 16 residues. Germline-derived CDR1 and CDR2 are SEHNR and FQNEAQ (reference sequence). The variable domain in full, with the rest retrieved from reference TRBV7-9 and TRBJ2-2, is DTGVSQNPRHKITKRGQNVTFRCDPISEHNRLYWYRQTLGQGPEFLTYFQNEAQLEKSRLLSDRFSAERPKGSFSTLEIQRTEQGDSAMYLCASSLLPGQGTGELFFGEGSRLTVL.

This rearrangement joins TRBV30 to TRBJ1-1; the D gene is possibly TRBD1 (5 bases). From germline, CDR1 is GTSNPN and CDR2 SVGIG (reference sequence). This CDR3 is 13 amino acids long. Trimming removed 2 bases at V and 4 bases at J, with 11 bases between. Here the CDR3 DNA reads TGTGCCTGGAGTCTGGGGGGGGTCACTGAAGCTTTCTTT. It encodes CAWSLGGVTEAFF.

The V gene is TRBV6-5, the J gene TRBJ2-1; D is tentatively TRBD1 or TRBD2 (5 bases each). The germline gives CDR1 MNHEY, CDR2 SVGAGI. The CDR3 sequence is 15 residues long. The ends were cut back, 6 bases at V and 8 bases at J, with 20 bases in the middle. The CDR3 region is CASSKLWGKEDEQFF. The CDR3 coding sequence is TGTGCCAGCAGCAAACTCTGGGGCAAGGAGGATGAGCAGTTCTTC.

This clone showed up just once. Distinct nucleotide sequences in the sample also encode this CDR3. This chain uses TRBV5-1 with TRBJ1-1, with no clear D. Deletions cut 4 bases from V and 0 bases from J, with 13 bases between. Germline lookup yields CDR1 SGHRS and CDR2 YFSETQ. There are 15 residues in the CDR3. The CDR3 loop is CASSPVAGMNTEAFF. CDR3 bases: TGCGCCAGCAGCCCCGTTGCGGGGATGAACACTGAAGCTTTCTTT.

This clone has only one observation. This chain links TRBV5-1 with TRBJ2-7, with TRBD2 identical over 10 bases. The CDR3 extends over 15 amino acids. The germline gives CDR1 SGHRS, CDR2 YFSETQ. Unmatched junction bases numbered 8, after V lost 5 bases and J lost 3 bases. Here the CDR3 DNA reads TGCGCCAGCAGTTTTCTAGCGGGAGCGATCTACGAGCAGTACTTC. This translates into CASSFLAGAIYEQYF. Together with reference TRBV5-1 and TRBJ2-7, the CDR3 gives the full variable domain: KAGVTQTPRYLIKTRGQQVTLSCSPISGHRSVSWYQQTPGQGLQFLFEYFSETQRNKGNFPGRFSGRQFSNSRSEMNVSTLELGDSALYLCASSFLAGAIYEQYFGPGTRLTVT.

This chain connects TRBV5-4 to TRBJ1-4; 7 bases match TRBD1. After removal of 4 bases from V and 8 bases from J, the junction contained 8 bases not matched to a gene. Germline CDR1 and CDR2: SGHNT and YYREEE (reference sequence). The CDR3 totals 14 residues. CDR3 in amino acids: CASSRGQVGEKLFF. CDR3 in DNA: TGTGCCAGCAGCCGAGGACAGGTGGGAGAAAAACTGTTTTTT.

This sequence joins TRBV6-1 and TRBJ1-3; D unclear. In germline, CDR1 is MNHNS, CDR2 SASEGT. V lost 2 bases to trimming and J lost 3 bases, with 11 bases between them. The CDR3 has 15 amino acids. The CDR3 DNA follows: TGTGCCAGCAGTGAAATCGGGGTCTTTGGAAACACCATATATTTT. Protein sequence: CASSEIGVFGNTIYF.

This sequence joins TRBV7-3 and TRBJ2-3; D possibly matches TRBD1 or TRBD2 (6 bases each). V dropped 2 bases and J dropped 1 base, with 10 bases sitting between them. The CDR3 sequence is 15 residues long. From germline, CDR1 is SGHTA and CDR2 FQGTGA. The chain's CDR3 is CASSLRGQGTDTQYF. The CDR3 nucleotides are TGTGCCAGCAGCTTACGGGGGCAGGGCACAGATACGCAGTATTTT. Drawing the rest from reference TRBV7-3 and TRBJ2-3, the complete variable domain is GAGVSQTPSNKVTEKGKYVELRCDPISGHTALYWYRQSLGQGPEFLIYFQGTGAADDSGLPNDRFFAVRPEGSVSTLKIQRTERGDSAVYLCASSLRGQGTDTQYFGPGTRLTVL.

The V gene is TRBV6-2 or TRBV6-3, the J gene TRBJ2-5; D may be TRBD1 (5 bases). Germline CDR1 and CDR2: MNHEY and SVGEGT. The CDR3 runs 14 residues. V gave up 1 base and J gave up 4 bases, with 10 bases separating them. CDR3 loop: CASSYLGRVETQYF. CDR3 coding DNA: TGTGCCAGCAGTTACTTGGGCAGGGTAGAGACCCAGTACTTC.

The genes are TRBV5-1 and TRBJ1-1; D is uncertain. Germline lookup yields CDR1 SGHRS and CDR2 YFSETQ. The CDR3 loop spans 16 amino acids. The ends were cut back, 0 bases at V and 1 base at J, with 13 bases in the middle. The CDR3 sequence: CASSLAGQAANTEAFF. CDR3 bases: TGCGCCAGCAGCTTGGCCGGTCAGGCCGCGAACACTGAAGCTTTCTTT.

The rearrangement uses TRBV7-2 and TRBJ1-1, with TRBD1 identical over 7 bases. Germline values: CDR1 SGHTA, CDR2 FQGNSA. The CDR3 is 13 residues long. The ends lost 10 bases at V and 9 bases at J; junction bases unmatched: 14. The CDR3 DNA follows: TGTGCCACCTTTAGGACGTGGGGACAGAAAGCTTTCTTT. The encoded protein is CATFRTWGQKAFF. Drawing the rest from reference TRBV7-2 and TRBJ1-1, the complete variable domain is GAGVSQSPSNKVTEKGKDVELRCDPISGHTALYWYRQSLGQGLEFLIYFQGNSAPDKSGLPSDRFSAERTGGSVSTLTIQRTQQEDSAVYLCATFRTWGQKAFFGQGTRLTVV.

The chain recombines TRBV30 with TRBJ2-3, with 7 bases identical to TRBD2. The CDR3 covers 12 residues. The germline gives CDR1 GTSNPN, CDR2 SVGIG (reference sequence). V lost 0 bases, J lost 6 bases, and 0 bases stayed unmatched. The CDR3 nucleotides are TGTGCCTGGAGTGTAGCGGGGGATACGCAGTATTTT. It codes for CAWSVAGDTQYF.

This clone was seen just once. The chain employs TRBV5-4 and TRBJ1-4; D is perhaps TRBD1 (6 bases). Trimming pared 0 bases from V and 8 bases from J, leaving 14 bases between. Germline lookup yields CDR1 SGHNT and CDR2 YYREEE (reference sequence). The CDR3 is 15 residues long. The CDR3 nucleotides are TGTGCCAGCAGCTTGGCCGCGGAGGGGGGCGAAAAACTGTTTTTT. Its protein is CASSLAAEGGEKLFF.

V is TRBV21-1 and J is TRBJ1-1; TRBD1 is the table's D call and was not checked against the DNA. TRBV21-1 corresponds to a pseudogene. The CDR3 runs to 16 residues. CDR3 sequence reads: CAGRTGGCSGNTEAFF. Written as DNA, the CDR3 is TGTGCCGGGAGGACAGGGGGCTGTAGCGGGAACACTGAAGCTTTCTTT.

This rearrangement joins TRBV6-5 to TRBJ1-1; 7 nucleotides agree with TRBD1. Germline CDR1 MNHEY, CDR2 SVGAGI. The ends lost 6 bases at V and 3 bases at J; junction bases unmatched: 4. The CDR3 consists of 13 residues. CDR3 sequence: CASRTGQDTEAFF. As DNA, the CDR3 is TGTGCCAGCAGGACAGGGCAGGACACTGAAGCTTTCTTT.

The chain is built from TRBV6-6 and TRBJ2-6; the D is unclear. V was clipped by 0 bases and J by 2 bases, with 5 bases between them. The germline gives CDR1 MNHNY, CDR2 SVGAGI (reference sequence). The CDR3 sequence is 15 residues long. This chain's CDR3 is CASSYSVTGANVLTF. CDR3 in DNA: TGTGCCAGCAGTTACTCGGTCACTGGGGCCAACGTCCTGACTTTC.

Here the CDR3 reads CASSLVPGAYEQYF. CDR3 nucleotides: TGCGCCAGCAGCTTGGTCCCGGGGGCCTACGAGCAGTACTTC. J is TRBJ2-7 and V is TRBV5-1; D possibly corresponds to TRBD2 (6 bases). Per the germline V gene, CDR1 is SGHRS and CDR2 is YFSETQ. V was pared by 0 bases and J by 2 bases, with 9 bases between. The CDR3 extends over 14 amino acids.

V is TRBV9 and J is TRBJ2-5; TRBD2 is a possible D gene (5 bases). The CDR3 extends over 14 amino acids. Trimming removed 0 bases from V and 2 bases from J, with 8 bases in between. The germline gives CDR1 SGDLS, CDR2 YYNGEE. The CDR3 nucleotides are TGTGCCAGCAGCGTAGGGACTGTTCAAGAGACCCAGTACTTC. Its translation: CASSVGTVQETQYF.

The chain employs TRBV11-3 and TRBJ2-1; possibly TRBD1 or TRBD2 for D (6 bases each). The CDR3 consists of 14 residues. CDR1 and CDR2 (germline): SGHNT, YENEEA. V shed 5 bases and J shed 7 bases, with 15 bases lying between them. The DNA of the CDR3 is TGTGCCAGCAGCAGAGCTGGGGGGCTGAATGAGCAGTTCTTC. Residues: CASSRAGGLNEQFF.

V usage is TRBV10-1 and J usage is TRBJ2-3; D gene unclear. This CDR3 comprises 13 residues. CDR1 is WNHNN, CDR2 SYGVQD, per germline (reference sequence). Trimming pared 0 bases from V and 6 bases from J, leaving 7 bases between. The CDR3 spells CASSESIPDTQYF. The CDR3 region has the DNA TGCGCCAGCAGTGAGTCCATCCCTGATACGCAGTATTTT.